This TCR beta chain came from a study of blood T cell repertoires in COVID-19. This clone showed up just once. Assay used: immunoSEQ multiplex PCR; TCRdb lists only in-frame clones, some missing. The sample lists roughly 140,000 clones, around 80% occurring once. CDR1 and CDR2 (germline): SGHVS, FQNEAQ. This CDR3 contains 16 residues. The V gene end was trimmed by 1 base and the J gene end by 6 bases; junction bases not matched to a gene: 5. The chain combines TRBV7-8 with TRBJ2-2; TRBD1 agrees at 10 bases. The receptor was isolated from a man in his 60s with acute or convalescent COVID-19. Sample: peripheral blood. CDR3 nucleotides: TGTGCCAGCAGCTTAGATGGGACAGGGGTTCCCGGGGAGCTGTTTTTT. Its protein is CASSLDGTGVPGELFF.